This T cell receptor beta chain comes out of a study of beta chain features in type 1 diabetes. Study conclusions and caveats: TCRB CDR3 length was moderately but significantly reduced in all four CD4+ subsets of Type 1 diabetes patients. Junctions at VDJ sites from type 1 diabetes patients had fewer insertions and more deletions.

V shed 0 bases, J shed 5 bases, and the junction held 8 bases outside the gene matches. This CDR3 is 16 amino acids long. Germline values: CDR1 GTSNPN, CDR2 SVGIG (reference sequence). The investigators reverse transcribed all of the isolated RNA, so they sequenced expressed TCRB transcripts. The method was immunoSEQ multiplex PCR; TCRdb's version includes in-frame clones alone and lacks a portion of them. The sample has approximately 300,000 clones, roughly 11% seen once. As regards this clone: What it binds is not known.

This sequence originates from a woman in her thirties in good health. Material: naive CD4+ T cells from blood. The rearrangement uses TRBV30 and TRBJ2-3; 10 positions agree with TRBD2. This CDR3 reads CAWSVLASGSKDTQYF. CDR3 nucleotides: TGTGCCTGGAGTGTACTGGCTAGCGGGAGTAAAGATACGCAGTATTTT.